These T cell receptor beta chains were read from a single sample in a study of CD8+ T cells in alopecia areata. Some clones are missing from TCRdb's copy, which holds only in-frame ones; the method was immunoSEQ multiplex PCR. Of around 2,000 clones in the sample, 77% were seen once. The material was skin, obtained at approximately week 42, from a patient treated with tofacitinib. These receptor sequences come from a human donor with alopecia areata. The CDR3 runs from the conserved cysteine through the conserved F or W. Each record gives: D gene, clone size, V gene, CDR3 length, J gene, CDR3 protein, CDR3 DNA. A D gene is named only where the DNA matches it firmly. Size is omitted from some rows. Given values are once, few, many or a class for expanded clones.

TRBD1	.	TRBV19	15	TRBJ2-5	CASTQQGAPGETQYF	TGTGCCAGTACCCAACAGGGGGCGCCGGGGGAGACCCAGTACTTC
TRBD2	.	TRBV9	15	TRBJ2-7	CASSVGSGGYYEQYF	TGTGCCAGCAGCGTAGGGAGCGGGGGCTACTACGAGCAGTACTTC
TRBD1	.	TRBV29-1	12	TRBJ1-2	CSASTTGQDYTF	TGCAGCGCATCCACAACTGGACAGGACTACACCTTC
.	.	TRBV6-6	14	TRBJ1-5	CASPTRNKNQPQHF	TGTGCCAGCCCCACTCGAAATAAAAATCAGCCCCAGCATTTT
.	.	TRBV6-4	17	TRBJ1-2	CASSCRAPHGKTYGYTF	TGTGCCAGCAGTTGTAGGGCCCCACACGGAAAGACCTATGGCTACACCTTC
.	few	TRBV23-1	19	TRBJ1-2	CASSPVSGQLPIANYGYTF	TGCGCCAGCAGTCCCGTCTCAGGACAGTTGCCGATAGCTAACTATGGCTACACCTTC
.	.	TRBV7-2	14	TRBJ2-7	CASKPGTAEWEQYF	TGTGCCAGCAAACCCGGGACCGCCGAGTGGGAGCAGTACTTC
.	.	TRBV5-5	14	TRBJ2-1	CASSVPDDLESQFF	TGTGCCAGCAGCGTCCCCGACGATCTAGAATCCCAGTTCTTC
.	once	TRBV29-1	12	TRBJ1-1	CSVRIVGALAFF	TGCAGCGTGCGGATAGTGGGCGCGTTGGCTTTCTTT
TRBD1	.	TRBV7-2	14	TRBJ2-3	CASSLTRQGNTQYF	TGTGCCAGCAGCTTAACAAGACAGGGCAATACGCAGTATTTT
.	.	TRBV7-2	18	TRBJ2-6	CASSSQRLADFGANVLTF	TGTGCCAGCAGCTCCCAGAGGCTAGCTGACTTCGGGGCCAACGTCCTGACTTTC
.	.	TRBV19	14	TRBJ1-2	CASSIRVMTYGYTF	TGTGCCAGTAGTATACGGGTCATGACGTATGGCTACACCTTC
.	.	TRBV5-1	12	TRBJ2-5	CASSLGRETQYF	TGCGCCAGCAGCTTGGGGCGAGAGACCCAGTACTTC
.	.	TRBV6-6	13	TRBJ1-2	CASSYIQIHGYTF	TGTGCCAGCAGTTACATCCAGATACATGGCTACACCTTC
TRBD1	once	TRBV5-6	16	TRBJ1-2	CASTHRAGGVVNGYTF	TGTGCCAGCACCCACCGGGCAGGGGGAGTAGTTAATGGCTACACCTTC
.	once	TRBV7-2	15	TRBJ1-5	CASSLSGSSNQPQHF	TGTGCCAGCAGCTTATCCGGGTCAAGCAATCAGCCCCAGCATTTT
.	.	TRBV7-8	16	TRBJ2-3	CASSSQRRTSTDTQYF	TGTGCCAGCAGCTCTCAGCGGCGAACTAGCACAGATACGCAGTATTTT
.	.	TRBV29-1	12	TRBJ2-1	CSVAGSTNEQFF	TGCAGCGTTGCGGGCAGCACCAATGAGCAGTTCTTC
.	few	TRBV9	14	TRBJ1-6	CASSGRTSNSPLHF	TGTGCCAGCAGCGGACGGACAAGTAATTCACCCCTCCACTTT
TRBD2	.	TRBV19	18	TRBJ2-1	CASSIRGTSAGRGDEQFF	TGTGCCAGTAGTATCCGCGGGACTAGCGCCGGTAGAGGTGATGAGCAGTTCTTC
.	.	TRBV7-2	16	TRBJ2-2	CASSLVWTGGTGELFF	TGTGCCAGCAGCTTAGTTTGGACCGGAGGAACCGGGGAGCTGTTTTTT
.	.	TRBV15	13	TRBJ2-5	CATSQWGQETQYF	TGTGCCACCAGCCAGTGGGGTCAAGAGACCCAGTACTTC
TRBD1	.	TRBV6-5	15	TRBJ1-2	CASSYSGTGSYGYTF	TGTGCCAGCAGTTACTCCGGGACAGGGTCCTATGGCTACACCTTC